This is a list of T cell receptor beta chains from one sample in a study of shared clonotypes between healthy human individuals. The method was immunoSEQ multiplex PCR; TCRdb's version includes in-frame clones alone and lacks a portion of them. The data contain around 2,000,000 clones, around 96% of them singletons. The sequenced sample was naive CD8+ T cells sorted from blood. These receptors were taken from a man between 18 and 29 years old in good health. The conserved cysteine and the conserved F or W are not part of the CDR3 here.

V gene,J gene,CDR3 protein
TRBV28,TRBJ1-5,ASSFEQILSQPQH
TRBV10-1,TRBJ2-3,ASSEWTGSDTQY
TRBV28,TRBJ2-3,ASSLLAGTDTQY
TRBV27,TRBJ1-5,ASRPQGADQPQH
TRBV27,TRBJ2-3,ASSFLASGGPTDTQY
TRBV4-1,TRBJ2-7,ASSQDGGRFYEQY
TRBV29-1,TRBJ2-7,SVEIVQDSYEQY
TRBV4-1,TRBJ1-4,ASSQGTGDEKLF
TRBV11-2,TRBJ2-5,ASSLGWAQETQY
TRBV13,TRBJ2-7,ASSLTGTISYEQY
TRBV6-5,TRBJ2-7,ASSYSGTGYEQY
TRBV4-1,TRBJ1-4,ASSLTVSNEKLF
TRBV9,TRBJ1-5,ASSVEGGSQPQH
TRBV27,TRBJ1-1,ASSFNTRGTEAF
TRBV29-1,TRBJ2-1,SVEETNYNEQF
TRBV9,TRBJ2-7,ASSVGLDRSYEQY
TRBV4-1,TRBJ2-3,ASSQSGTGGTDTQY
TRBV10-2,TRBJ2-5,ASSWTGSQETQY
TRBV5-4,TRBJ2-3,ASSFVTDTQY
TRBV6-4,TRBJ1-6,ASSDTWRQGASPSYNSPLH
TRBV5-1,TRBJ1-3,ASSLASELGNTIY
TRBV6-6,TRBJ2-7,ASTIRGSFYEQY
TRBV19,TRBJ2-1,ASSTSGTYNEQF
TRBV7-9,TRBJ2-7,ASSSHSGEGYEQY
TRBV28,TRBJ2-3,ASSLLITAGSSTDTQY
TRBV6-5,TRBJ2-2,ASSLAGRGGELF
TRBV28,TRBJ1-1,ASSLPDSWTEAF
TRBV27,TRBJ2-7,ASSYRTGGYEQY